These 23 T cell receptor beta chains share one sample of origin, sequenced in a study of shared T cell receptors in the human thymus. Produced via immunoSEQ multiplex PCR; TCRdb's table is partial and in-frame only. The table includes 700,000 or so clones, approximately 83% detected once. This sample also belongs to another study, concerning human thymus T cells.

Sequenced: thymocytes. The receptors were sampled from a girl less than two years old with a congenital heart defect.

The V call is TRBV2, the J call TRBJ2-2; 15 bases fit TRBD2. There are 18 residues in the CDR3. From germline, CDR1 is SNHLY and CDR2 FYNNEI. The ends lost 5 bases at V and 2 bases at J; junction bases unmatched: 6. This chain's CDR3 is CASSTGTSGGKNTGELFF. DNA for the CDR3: TGTGCCAGCAGTACAGGGACTAGCGGGGGGAAAAACACCGGGGAGCTGTTTTTT. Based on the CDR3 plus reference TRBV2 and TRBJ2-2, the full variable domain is EPEVTQTPSHQVTQMGQEVILRCVPISNHLYFYWYRQILGQKVEFLVSFYNNEISEKSEIFDDQFSVERPDGSNFTLKIRSTKLEDSAMYFCASSTGTSGGKNTGELFFGEGSRLTVL.

The CDR3 DNA follows: TGTGCCAGCAGCTTAAAAGAGGACAGGGGGCCTGGAAACACCATATATTTT. Encoded protein: CASSLKEDRGPGNTIYF. The chain links TRBV11-2 to TRBJ1-3; 11 bases agree with TRBD1. The CDR3 loop spans 17 amino acids. Germline values: CDR1 SGHAT, CDR2 FQNNGV. The ends lost 2 bases at V and 2 bases at J; junction bases unmatched: 5.

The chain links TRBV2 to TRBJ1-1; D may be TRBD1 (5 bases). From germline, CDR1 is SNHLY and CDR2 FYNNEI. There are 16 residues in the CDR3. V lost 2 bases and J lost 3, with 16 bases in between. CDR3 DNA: TGTGCCAGCAGTGAAATGGGATCAAAAGGGGACACTGAAGCTTTCTTT. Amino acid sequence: CASSEMGSKGDTEAFF.

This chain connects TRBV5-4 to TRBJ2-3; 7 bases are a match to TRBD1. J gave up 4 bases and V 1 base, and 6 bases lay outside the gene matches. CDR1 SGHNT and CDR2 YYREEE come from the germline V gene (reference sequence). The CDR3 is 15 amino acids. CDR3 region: CASSLMTGCADTQYF. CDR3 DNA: TGTGCCAGCAGCTTGATGACAGGGTGTGCAGATACGCAGTATTTT.

CDR3 loop: CASSALAVAYEQYF. The CDR3 region has the DNA TGTGCCAGCAGCGCCCTGGCGGTCGCCTACGAGCAGTACTTC. This sequence joins TRBV7-9 and TRBJ2-7, with unresolved D. Trimming removed 5 bases at V and 2 bases at J, with 13 bases between. Germline values: CDR1 SEHNR, CDR2 FQNEAQ (reference sequence). The CDR3 extends over 14 amino acids. The variable domain in full, completed from reference TRBV7-9 and TRBJ2-7, reads DTGVSQNPRHKITKRGQNVTFRCDPISEHNRLYWYRQTLGQGPEFLTYFQNEAQLEKSRLLSDRFSAERPKGSFSTLEIQRTEQGDSAMYLCASSALAVAYEQYFGPGTRLTVT.

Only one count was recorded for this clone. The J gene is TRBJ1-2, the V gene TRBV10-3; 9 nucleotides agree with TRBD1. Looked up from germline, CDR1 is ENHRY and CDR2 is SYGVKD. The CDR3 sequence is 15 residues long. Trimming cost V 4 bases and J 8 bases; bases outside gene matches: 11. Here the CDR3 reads CAISARSGTGIGYTF. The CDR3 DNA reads TGTGCCATCAGTGCAAGGAGTGGGACAGGGATAGGCTACACCTTC.

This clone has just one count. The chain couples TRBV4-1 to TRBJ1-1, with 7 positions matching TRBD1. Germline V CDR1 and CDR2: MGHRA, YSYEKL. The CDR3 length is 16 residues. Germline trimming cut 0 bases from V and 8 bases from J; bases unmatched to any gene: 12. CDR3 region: CASSQDALGQASEAFF. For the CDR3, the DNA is TGCGCCAGCAGCCAAGATGCTCTCGGACAGGCTTCCGAAGCTTTCTTT.

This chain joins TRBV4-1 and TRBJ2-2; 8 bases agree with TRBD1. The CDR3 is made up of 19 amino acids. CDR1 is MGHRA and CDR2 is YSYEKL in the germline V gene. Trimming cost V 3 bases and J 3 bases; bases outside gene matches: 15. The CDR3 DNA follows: TGCGCCAGCAGCCATCTGCTGACACCGGGACAGGTTCACACCGGGGAGCTGTTTTTT. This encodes CASSHLLTPGQVHTGELFF.

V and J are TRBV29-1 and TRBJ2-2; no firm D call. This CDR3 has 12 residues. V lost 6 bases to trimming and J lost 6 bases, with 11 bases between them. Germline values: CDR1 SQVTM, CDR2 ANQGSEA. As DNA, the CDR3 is TGCAGCGTCTCCCATCGGGCCGGGGAGCTGTTTTTT. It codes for CSVSHRAGELFF.

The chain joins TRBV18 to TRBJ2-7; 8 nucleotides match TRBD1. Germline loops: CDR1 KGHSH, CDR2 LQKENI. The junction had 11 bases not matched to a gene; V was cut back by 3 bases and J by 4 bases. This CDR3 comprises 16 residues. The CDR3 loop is CASSPPHDRGQYEQYF. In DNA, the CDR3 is TGTGCCAGCTCACCGCCTCACGACAGGGGTCAATACGAGCAGTACTTC.

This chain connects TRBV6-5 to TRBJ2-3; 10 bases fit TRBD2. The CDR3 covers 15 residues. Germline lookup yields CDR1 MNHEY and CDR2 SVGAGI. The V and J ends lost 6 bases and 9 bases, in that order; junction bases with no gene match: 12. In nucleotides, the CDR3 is TGTGCCAGCAGGGTTAGCGGGGGGTACACAGGGACGCAGTATTTT. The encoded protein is CASRVSGGYTGTQYF.

The CDR3 protein is CASSQGQGEVDEQYF. In nucleotides, the CDR3 is TGTGCCAGCAGTCAAGGACAGGGGGAAGTTGACGAGCAGTACTTC. V gene TRBV27 combines with J gene TRBJ2-7; 10 bases are a match to TRBD1. V trimming: 5 bases; J trimming: 5 bases; junction bases outside the gene matches: 9. Germline assignment: CDR1 MNHEY and CDR2 SMNVEV (reference sequence). The CDR3 covers 15 residues.

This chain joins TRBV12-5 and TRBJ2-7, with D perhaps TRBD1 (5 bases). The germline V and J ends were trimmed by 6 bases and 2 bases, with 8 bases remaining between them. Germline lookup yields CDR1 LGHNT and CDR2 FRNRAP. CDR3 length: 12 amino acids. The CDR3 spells CASGRGPYEQYF. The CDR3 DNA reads TGTGCTAGTGGAAGGGGTCCCTACGAGCAGTACTTC.

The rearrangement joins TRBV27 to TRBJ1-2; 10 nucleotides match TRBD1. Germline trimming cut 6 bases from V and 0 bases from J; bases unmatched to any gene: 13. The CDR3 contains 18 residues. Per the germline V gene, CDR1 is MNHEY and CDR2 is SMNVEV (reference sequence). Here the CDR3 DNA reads TGTGCCAGCAGCCCCGAATCTGACAGGGGGCGATCTAACTATGGCTACACCTTC. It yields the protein CASSPESDRGRSNYGYTF.

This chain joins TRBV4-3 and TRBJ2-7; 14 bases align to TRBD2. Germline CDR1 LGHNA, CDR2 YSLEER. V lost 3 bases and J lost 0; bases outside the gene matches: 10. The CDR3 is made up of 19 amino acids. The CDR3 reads CASSHTIGTSGGISYEQYF. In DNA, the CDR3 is TGCGCCAGCAGCCACACAATCGGGACTAGCGGGGGAATCTCCTACGAGCAGTACTTC.

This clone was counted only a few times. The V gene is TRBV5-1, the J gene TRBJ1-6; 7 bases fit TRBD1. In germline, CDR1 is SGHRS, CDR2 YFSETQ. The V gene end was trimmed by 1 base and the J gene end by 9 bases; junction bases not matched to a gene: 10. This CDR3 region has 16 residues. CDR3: CASSLLPRQGASPLHF. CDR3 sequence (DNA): TGCGCCAGCAGCTTGTTACCGAGACAGGGAGCTTCACCCCTCCACTTT.

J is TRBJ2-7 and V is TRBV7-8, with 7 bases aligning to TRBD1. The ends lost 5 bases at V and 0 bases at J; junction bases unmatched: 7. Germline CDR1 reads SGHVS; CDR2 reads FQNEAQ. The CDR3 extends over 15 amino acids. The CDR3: CASSTNRDSSYEQYF. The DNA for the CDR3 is TGTGCCAGCAGCACAAACCGGGACAGCTCCTACGAGCAGTACTTC.

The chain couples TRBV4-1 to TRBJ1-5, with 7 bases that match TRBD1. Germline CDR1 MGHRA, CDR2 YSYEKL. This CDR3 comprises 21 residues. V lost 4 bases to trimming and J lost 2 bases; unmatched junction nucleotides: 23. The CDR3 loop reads CASSPSVLRTGSHWGNQPQHF. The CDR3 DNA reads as TGCGCCAGCAGCCCAAGCGTCTTAAGGACAGGATCCCATTGGGGCAATCAGCCCCAGCATTTT.

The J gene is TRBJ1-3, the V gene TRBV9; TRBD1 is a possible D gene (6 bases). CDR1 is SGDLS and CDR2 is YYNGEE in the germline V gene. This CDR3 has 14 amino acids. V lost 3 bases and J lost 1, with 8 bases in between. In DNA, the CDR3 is TGTGCCAGCAGCGCCAGGGGTTCTGGAAACACCATATATTTT. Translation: CASSARGSGNTIYF.

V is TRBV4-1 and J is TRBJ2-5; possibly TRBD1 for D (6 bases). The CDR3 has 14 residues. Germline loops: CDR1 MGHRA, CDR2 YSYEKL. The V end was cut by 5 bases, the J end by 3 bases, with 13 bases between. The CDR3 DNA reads TGCGCCAGCAGCACCCGGACAGTTGAAGAGACCCAGTACTTC. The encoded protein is CASSTRTVEETQYF.

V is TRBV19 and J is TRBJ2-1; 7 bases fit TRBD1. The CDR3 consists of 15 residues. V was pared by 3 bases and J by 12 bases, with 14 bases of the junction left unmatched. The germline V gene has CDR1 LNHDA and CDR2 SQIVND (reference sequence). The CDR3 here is CASSIRDSSNRGQFF. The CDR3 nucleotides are TGTGCCAGTAGTATCCGGGACAGTTCTAATCGGGGGCAGTTCTTC. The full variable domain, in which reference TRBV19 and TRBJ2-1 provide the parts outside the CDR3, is DGGITQSPKYLFRKEGQNVTLSCEQNLNHDAMYWYRQDPGQGLRLIYYSQIVNDFQKGDIAEGYSVSREKKESFPLTVTSAQKNPTAFYLCASSIRDSSNRGQFFGPGTRLTVL.

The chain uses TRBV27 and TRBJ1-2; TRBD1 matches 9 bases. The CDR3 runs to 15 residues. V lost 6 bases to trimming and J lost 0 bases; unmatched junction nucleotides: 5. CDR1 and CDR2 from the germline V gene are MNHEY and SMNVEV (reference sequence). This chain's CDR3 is CASRRWDRANYGYTF. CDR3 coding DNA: TGTGCCAGCAGGCGCTGGGACAGGGCTAACTATGGCTACACCTTC.

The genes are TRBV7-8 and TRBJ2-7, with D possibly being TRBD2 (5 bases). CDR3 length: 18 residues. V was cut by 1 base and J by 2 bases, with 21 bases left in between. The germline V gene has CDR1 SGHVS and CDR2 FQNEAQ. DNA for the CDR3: TGTGCCAGCAGCTTAGGTGGCAGACTATATTATGACACCTACGAGCAGTACTTC. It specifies CASSLGGRLYYDTYEQYF.